Following are 3 T cell receptor beta chains from one sample sequenced in a study of glioma-infiltrating T cells after dendritic cell vaccination (dated by TCRdb to about 2016). Library preparation employed the immunoSEQ multiplex PCR assay. TCRdb took over this immuneACCESS table, retaining in-frame rearrangements with V and J assigned. Such tables are incomplete; in checked studies, under half of the missing clones stem from an unresolved V gene, and the remainder is unexplained. Present in this sample are a few thousand clones, roughly 85% of which were seen just once. The biggest ten clones account for 10% of the sample. The time point label here, explained by the study, means: after dendritic cell vaccination, including at tumor progression/relapse. The vaccine consisted of monocyte-derived dendritic cells cultured roughly 7 days with IL-4 and GM-CSF, then pulsed overnight with autologous tumor lysate.

The input for sequencing was tumor tissue, taken after dendritic cell vaccination. The receptors derive from a human donor with glioblastoma.

A note on this clone: Other DNA variants within this sample encode the same CDR3. V gene TRBV7-2 combines with J gene TRBJ2-1; a possible D gene is TRBD2 (6 bases). Per germline, CDR1 SGHTA and CDR2 FQGNSA. The length of the CDR3 is 15 residues. The germline V and J ends were trimmed by 2 bases and 6 bases, with 14 bases remaining between them. As DNA, the CDR3 is TGTGCCAGCAGCTTAACCAGCGGGCCTTTCAATGAGCAGTTCTTC. Translated, it gives CASSLTSGPFNEQFF.

The J gene is TRBJ1-4, the V gene TRBV21-1; TRBD1 is the table's D call and was not checked against the DNA. TRBV21-1 is marked as a pseudogene. The CDR3 has 19 residues. The CDR3 region is CASSPQGQVIRRTNEKLFF. In DNA form, the CDR3 reads TGTGCCAGCAGCCCTCAGGGACAGGTTATCAGAAGAACTAATGAAAAACTGTTTTTT.

This chain links TRBV19 with TRBJ1-2; 7 positions match TRBD1. V lost 5 bases and J lost 8; bases outside the gene matches: 5. The CDR3 contains 12 residues. Germline CDR1 and CDR2: LNHDA and SQIVND (reference sequence). This chain's CDR3 is CASSWQGGGYTF. The CDR3 bases are TGTGCCAGTAGTTGGCAGGGGGGCGGCTACACCTTC.